These 22 T cell receptor beta chains were sequenced from one sample in a study of blood T cell repertoires in COVID-19. Produced via immunoSEQ multiplex PCR; TCRdb's table is partial and in-frame only. This sample yields about 80,000 clones, of which almost 85% are seen a single time; approximately 12% belongs to the top ten. The material sequenced was peripheral blood. These receptors were collected from an older man with acute or convalescent COVID-19.

The gene calls are TRBV10-3 and TRBJ1-2; TRBD1 matches at 7 bases. Germline V gives CDR1 ENHRY, CDR2 SYGVKD. The junction had 15 bases not matched to a gene; V was cut back by 4 bases and J by 4 bases. The CDR3 sequence is 17 residues long. The CDR3 region has the DNA TGTGCCATCAGTGGCGCCGGGACAGTCCCTCAAATCTATGGCTACACCTTC. The encoded protein is CAISGAGTVPQIYGYTF.

The V call is TRBV19, the J call TRBJ2-2; 10 bases map to TRBD1. J lost 7 bases, V lost 7 bases, and 12 bases had no gene match. CDR3 length: 16 amino acids. CDR1 and CDR2 from the germline V gene are LNHDA and SQIVND (reference sequence). The CDR3 sequence is CASTRGDRGFVGELFF. For the CDR3, the DNA is TGTGCCAGTACCCGTGGGGACAGGGGTTTCGTCGGGGAGCTGTTTTTT.

A single count supports this clone. The genes are TRBV7-3 and TRBJ2-7; the match to TRBD1 covers 9 bases. The CDR3 runs 13 residues. Germline CDR1 and CDR2: SGHTA and FQGTGA. The junction had 2 bases not matched to a gene; V was cut back by 5 bases and J by 3 bases. CDR3 sequence: CASSLDRGYEQYF. As DNA, the CDR3 is TGTGCCAGCAGCCTGGACAGGGGCTACGAGCAGTACTTC.

Here the CDR3 DNA reads TGTGCCAGCAGCCTAACAGGGGGGGCTAATGAAAAACTGTTTTTT. Translating it yields CASSLTGGANEKLFF. The chain links TRBV5-5 to TRBJ1-4; 8 nucleotides agree with TRBD1. Unmatched junction bases numbered 5, after V lost 4 bases and J lost 3 bases. CDR1 and CDR2 (germline): SGHKS, YYEKEE (reference sequence). The CDR3 extends over 15 amino acids. The full variable domain, with the rest looked up from reference TRBV5-5 and TRBJ1-4, is DAGVTQSPTHLIKTRGQQVTLRCSPISGHKSVSWYQQVLGQGPQFIFQYYEKEERGRGNFPDRFSARQFPNYSSELNVNALLLGDSALYLCASSLTGGANEKLFFGSGTQLSVL.

The chain recombines TRBV7-9 with TRBJ2-2; 11 nucleotides align to TRBD2. CDR3 size: 16 residues. CDR1 is SEHNR, CDR2 FQNEAQ, per germline (reference sequence). V shed 5 bases, J shed 4 bases, and the junction held 6 bases outside the gene matches. CDR3 amino acids: CASSIGLAGSTGELFF. DNA of the CDR3: TGTGCCAGCAGCATCGGACTAGCGGGCTCCACCGGGGAGCTGTTTTTT.

The chain recombines TRBV12-5 with TRBJ1-5; 7 nucleotides align to TRBD1. The CDR3 covers 17 residues. In germline, CDR1 is LGHNT, CDR2 FRNRAP. Trimming at V came to 5 bases and at J to 0 bases, leaving 10 bases not matched to a gene. CDR3 in amino acids: CASGKTRDSYSNQPQHF. For the CDR3, the DNA is TGTGCTAGTGGTAAGACCCGGGACAGTTATAGCAATCAGCCCCAGCATTTT. The full variable domain, completed using reference TRBV12-5 and TRBJ1-5, is DARVTQTPRHKVTEMGQEVTMRCQPILGHNTVFWYRQTMMQGLELLAYFRNRAPLDDSGMPKDRFSAEMPDATLATLKIQPSEPRDSAVYFCASGKTRDSYSNQPQHFGDGTRLSIL.

The sample holds a few counts of this clone. CDR3 region: CASSGDRGHEQYF. Written as DNA, the CDR3 is TGTGCCAGCAGTGGGGACAGGGGCCACGAGCAGTACTTC. The chain is built from TRBV25-1 and TRBJ2-7, with 10 bases lining up with TRBD1. Germline assignment: CDR1 MGHDK and CDR2 SYGVNS. V lost 4 bases and J lost 5; bases outside the gene matches: 2. This CDR3 has 13 amino acids.

The V gene is TRBV7-9, the J gene TRBJ1-4; the D gene is possibly TRBD1 (5 bases). CDR3 length equals 17 residues. Germline CDR1 and CDR2: SEHNR and FQNEAQ (reference sequence). The germline V and J ends were trimmed by 5 bases and 1 base, with 17 bases remaining between them. The CDR3 loop reads CASSQTSGTGTNEKLFF. CDR3 DNA: TGTGCCAGCAGCCAGACTAGCGGGACGGGAACTAATGAAAAACTGTTTTTT. The full variable domain, rest sourced from reference TRBV7-9 and TRBJ1-4, is DTGVSQNPRHKITKRGQNVTFRCDPISEHNRLYWYRQTLGQGPEFLTYFQNEAQLEKSRLLSDRFSAERPKGSFSTLEIQRTEQGDSAMYLCASSQTSGTGTNEKLFFGSGTQLSVL.

Comment on this clone: Other DNA variants within this sample encode the same CDR3. CDR3 coding DNA: TGTGCCAGCAGCTTGGGAGGGACAGGGGGAGAGACCCAGTACTTC. As protein: CASSLGGTGGETQYF. This chain uses TRBV5-8 with TRBJ2-5; 11 bases align to TRBD1. The CDR3 spans 15 residues. After removal of 0 bases from V and 4 bases from J, the junction contained 2 bases not matched to a gene. Germline-derived CDR1 and CDR2 are SGHTS and YDEGEE.

This clone was seen just once. The chain has TRBV19 and TRBJ1-5; TRBD1 agrees at 9 bases. V lost 8 bases to trimming and J lost 6 bases; unmatched junction nucleotides: 11. The CDR3 sequence is 15 residues long. Germline V gene lookup returns CDR1 LNHDA and CDR2 SQIVND (reference sequence). CDR3 DNA sequence: TGTGCCAGTTCGTCCGGGACAGGGAAGGGTCAGCCCCAGCATTTT. It specifies CASSSGTGKGQPQHF.

The chain recombines TRBV18 with TRBJ1-2, with TRBD1 matching 8 bases. Germline V gene lookup returns CDR1 KGHSH and CDR2 LQKENI. The CDR3 has 13 residues. V gave up 4 bases and J gave up 8 bases; unmatched junction bases: 6. The CDR3 region is CASSQNRGGGYTF. The CDR3 nucleotides are TGTGCCAGCTCACAGAACAGGGGGGGCGGCTACACCTTC.

The table lists this clone with a few counts. J is TRBJ2-7 and V is TRBV11-2; perhaps TRBD1 as D (6 bases). The CDR3 covers 15 residues. Germline V CDR1 and CDR2: SGHAT, FQNNGV. The V end lost 6 bases, the J end lost 2 bases, and 17 bases lay between the germline ends. The CDR3: CASSLNPGAPYEQYF. CDR3 DNA: TGTGCCAGCAGTCTAAACCCAGGGGCCCCCTACGAGCAGTACTTC.

Details on this clone: This specimen includes other DNA sequences encoding the same CDR3. This chain uses TRBV18 with TRBJ1-2; the D gene is possibly TRBD1 (6 bases). Per the germline V gene, CDR1 is KGHSH and CDR2 is LQKENI. The CDR3 has 13 amino acids. V lost 6 bases, J lost 2 bases, and 10 bases lay in between. CDR3 region: CASSPDRNYGYTF. DNA of the CDR3: TGTGCCAGCTCCCCGGACAGAAACTATGGCTACACCTTC.

This chain uses TRBV12-5 with TRBJ2-7; no clear D gene. Germline CDR1 is LGHNT and CDR2 is FRNRAP. The CDR3 runs to 11 residues. The V end was cut by 5 bases, the J end by 4 bases, with 6 bases between. CDR3 residues: CASGLQYEQYF. The CDR3 nucleotides read TGTGCTAGTGGTCTCCAGTACGAGCAGTACTTC.

The chain employs TRBV18 and TRBJ2-7; D possibly corresponds to TRBD2 (5 bases). The CDR3 is 14 residues long. V was shortened by 5 bases and J by 1 base, with 12 bases between the two germline ends. CDR1 is KGHSH and CDR2 is LQKENI in the germline V gene. CDR3 in amino acids: CASSATRGSYEQYF. Here the CDR3 DNA reads TGTGCCAGCTCAGCCACTCGGGGATCCTACGAGCAGTACTTC.

The gene calls are TRBV4-1 and TRBJ1-2, with D possibly being TRBD1 (5 bases). Germline V gives CDR1 MGHRA, CDR2 YSYEKL. Trimming took off 4 bases at V and 7 bases at J, with 16 bases between the two ends. This CDR3 has 14 amino acids. The CDR3 DNA reads TGCGCCAGCAGCCGATTACAGGAATCAGGTGGCTACACCTTC. Amino acids: CASSRLQESGGYTF.

This chain uses TRBV9 with TRBJ2-4, with D possibly being TRBD1 (5 bases). Germline CDR1 reads SGDLS; CDR2 reads YYNGEE. The ends were cut back, 2 bases at V and 2 bases at J, with 11 bases in the middle. The CDR3 extends over 15 amino acids. CDR3 DNA sequence: TGTGCCAGCAGCGTCGCAGGGTCGACCAAAAACATTCAGTACTTC. Its protein product is CASSVAGSTKNIQYF.

V and J are TRBV9 and TRBJ2-7; 10 bases are a match to TRBD2. CDR1 SGDLS and CDR2 YYNGEE come from the germline V gene. The V gene end was trimmed by 4 bases and the J gene end by 1 base; junction bases not matched to a gene: 5. This CDR3 has 15 amino acids. Here the CDR3 DNA reads TGTGCCAGCAGCACCCATAGCGGGGGGTCCTACGAGCAGTACTTC. This encodes CASSTHSGGSYEQYF.

This clone was observed a handful of times. The genes are TRBV28 and TRBJ2-7, with 7 bases that match TRBD1. Germline CDR1 MDHEN, CDR2 SYDVKM. J gave up 1 base and V 11 bases, and 8 bases lay outside the gene matches. The CDR3 is 13 amino acids. The CDR3, as DNA: TGTGCCGCCGGACAGGAGGTTTCCTACGAGCAGTACTTC. Amino acids: CAAGQEVSYEQYF.

This clone has just a few counts. The chain carries TRBV6-6 and TRBJ2-1, with 12 bases identical to TRBD2. Per the germline V gene, CDR1 is MNHNY and CDR2 is SVGAGI (reference sequence). CDR3 length equals 19 residues. V was pared by 6 bases and J by 6 bases, with 18 bases of the junction left unmatched. The CDR3 coding sequence is TGTGCCAGCAGCTCTCTTATCAGACTAGCGGGGGATGTCGGCAATGAGCAGTTCTTC. Its protein product is CASSSLIRLAGDVGNEQFF.

V and J are TRBV6-5 and TRBJ2-7; 7 bases fit TRBD1. V shed 6 bases and J 4 bases; nucleotides not matched to a gene: 12. Germline V gives CDR1 MNHEY, CDR2 SVGAGI. The CDR3 covers 15 residues. The CDR3 reads CASRAPRQGVYEQYF. DNA of the CDR3: TGTGCCAGCAGAGCCCCCCGACAGGGTGTTTACGAGCAGTACTTC.

The chain has TRBV2 and TRBJ2-1; D is perhaps TRBD2 (6 bases). Germline V gene sequence: CDR1 SNHLY, CDR2 FYNNEI. V lost 8 bases and J 4 bases, leaving 12 bases between the germline ends. The CDR3 has 13 amino acids. This chain's CDR3 is CASSLASYNEQFF. In nucleotides, the CDR3 is TGTGCCAGCTCCCTAGCGTCTTACAATGAGCAGTTCTTC. Variable domain in full (rest from reference TRBV2 and TRBJ2-1): EPEVTQTPSHQVTQMGQEVILRCVPISNHLYFYWYRQILGQKVEFLVSFYNNEISEKSEIFDDQFSVERPDGSNFTLKIRSTKLEDSAMYFCASSLASYNEQFFGPGTRLTVL.